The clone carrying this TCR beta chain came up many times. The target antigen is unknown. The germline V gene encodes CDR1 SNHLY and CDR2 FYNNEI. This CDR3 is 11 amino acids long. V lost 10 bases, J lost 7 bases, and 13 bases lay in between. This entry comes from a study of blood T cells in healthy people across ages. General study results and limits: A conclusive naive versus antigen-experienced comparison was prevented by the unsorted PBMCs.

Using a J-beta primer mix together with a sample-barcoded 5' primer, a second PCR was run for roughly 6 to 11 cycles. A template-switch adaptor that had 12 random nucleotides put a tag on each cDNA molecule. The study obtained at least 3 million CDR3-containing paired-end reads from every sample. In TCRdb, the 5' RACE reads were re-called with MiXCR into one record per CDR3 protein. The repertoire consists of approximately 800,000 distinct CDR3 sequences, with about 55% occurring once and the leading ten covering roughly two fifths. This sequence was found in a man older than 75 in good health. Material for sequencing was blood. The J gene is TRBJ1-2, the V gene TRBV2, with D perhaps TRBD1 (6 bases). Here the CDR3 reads CATSAGAGYTF. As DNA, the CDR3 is TGTGCCACCTCGGCGGGGGCTGGCTACACCTTC.